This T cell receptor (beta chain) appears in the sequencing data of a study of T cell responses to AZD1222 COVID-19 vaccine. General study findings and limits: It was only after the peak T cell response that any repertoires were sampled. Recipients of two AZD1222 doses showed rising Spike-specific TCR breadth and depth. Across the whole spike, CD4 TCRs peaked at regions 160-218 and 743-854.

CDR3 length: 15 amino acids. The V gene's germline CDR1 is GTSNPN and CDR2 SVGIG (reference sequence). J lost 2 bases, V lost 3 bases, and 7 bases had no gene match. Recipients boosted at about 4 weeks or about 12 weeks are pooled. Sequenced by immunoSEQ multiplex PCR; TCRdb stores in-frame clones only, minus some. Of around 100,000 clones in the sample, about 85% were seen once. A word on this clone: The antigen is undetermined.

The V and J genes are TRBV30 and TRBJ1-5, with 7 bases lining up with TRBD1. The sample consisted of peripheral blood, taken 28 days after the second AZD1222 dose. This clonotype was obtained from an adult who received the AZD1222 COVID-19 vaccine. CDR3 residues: CAWRTGSVGNQPQHF. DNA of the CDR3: TGTGCCTGGAGGACAGGGTCGGTTGGCAATCAGCCCCAGCATTTT.